Listed below are T cell receptor beta chains from one sample, sequenced in a study of siplizumab effects on memory and regulatory T cells. Assay used: immunoSEQ multiplex PCR; TCRdb lists only in-frame clones, some missing. The table records about 100,000 clones, approximately 94% of them present only once. Sequenced input: non-Treg CD4+ T cells sorted from blood. The receptors were sampled from a human donor in good health. CDR3s include the opening cysteine and the closing phenylalanine or tryptophan. D genes are given only for firm matches. Clone sizes are given selectively: once, few, many, or a class where the clone is expanded.

length	size	V	D	J	DNA	CDR3
13	.	TRBV19	.	TRBJ1-5	TGTGCCAGTATAGGCAATAGCAATCAGCCCCAGCATTTT	CASIGNSNQPQHF
13	once	TRBV6-4	.	TRBJ2-1	TGTGCCAGCAGTGAAGAAATGAGACGGCAGCAGTTCTTC	CASSEEMRRQQFF
15	.	TRBV27	.	TRBJ1-5	TGTGCCAGCAGTCGGGGGGGGCTCGACAATCAGCCCCAGCATTTT	CASSRGGLDNQPQHF
11	.	TRBV20-1	.	TRBJ2-1	TGCAGTGCTAGCAACAACAATGAGCAGTTCTTC	CSASNNNEQFF
14	.	TRBV6-1	.	TRBJ1-2	TGTGCCAGCAGTGAAGAACAGGGTAACTATGGCTACACCTTC	CASSEEQGNYGYTF
16	.	TRBV2	TRBD2	TRBJ2-5	TGTGCCAGCAGCAGCGGGACTAGCAGACTACAAGAGACCCAGTACTTC	CASSSGTSRLQETQYF
15	.	TRBV10-1	.	TRBJ2-6	TGCGCCAGCAGTGCCGGCCCAAGGGGGGCCAACGTCCTGACTTTC	CASSAGPRGANVLTF
12	.	TRBV7-9	.	TRBJ2-2	TGTGCCAGCGTCCTCAACACCGGGGAGCTGTTTTTT	CASVLNTGELFF
13	.	TRBV11-3	TRBD1	TRBJ2-5	TGTGCCAGCAGCCCTGACAGGGAACAGACCCAGTACTTC	CASSPDREQTQYF
14	.	TRBV6-5	.	TRBJ2-7	TGTGCCAGCAGTTACTCCGGCAGCTCCTACGAGCAGTACTTC	CASSYSGSSYEQYF
15	.	TRBV13	.	TRBJ2-5	TGTGCCAGCAGCTTTTCCGGGTCTAAACACGGGACCCAGTACTTC	CASSFSGSKHGTQYF
17	.	TRBV21-1	.	TRBJ1-1	TGTGCCAGCAGCAAAGACGCAGGGCCCAGAGTGAACACTGAAGCTTTCTTT	CASSKDAGPRVNTEAFF
16	.	TRBV21-1	.	TRBJ2-3	TGTGCCAGCAGCGAGGAAGCGGGAGGACTCACAGATACGCAGTATTTT	CASSEEAGGLTDTQYF
13	.	TRBV19	.	TRBJ2-1	TGTGCCAGTAGTATAGATCGGAACAGTGAGCAGTTCTTC	CASSIDRNSEQFF
18	.	TRBV4-1	TRBD2	TRBJ2-1	TGCGCCAGCAGCCACCACCCCTTAGCGGGAGGAAACTACAATGAGCAGTTCTTC	CASSHHPLAGGNYNEQFF
13	.	TRBV27	.	TRBJ2-1	TGTGCCAGCAGTCCCCGGGACCACAATGAGCAGTTCTTC	CASSPRDHNEQFF
16	.	TRBV23-1	.	TRBJ1-1	TGCGCCAGCAGTCCATTTAAGATCCAATGTGACACTGAAGCTTTCTTT	CASSPFKIQCDTEAFF
16	once	TRBV6-1	.	TRBJ2-7	TGTGCCAGCAGTGAAACCCCTCGGACGTCCTCCTACGAGCAGTACTTC	CASSETPRTSSYEQYF
15	.	TRBV18	.	TRBJ2-3	TGTGCCAGCTCACCACTTTTCGGGGCCACAGATACGCAGTATTTT	CASSPLFGATDTQYF
15	.	TRBV7-2	TRBD2	TRBJ2-3	TGTGCCAGCAGCACCAGACTAGCGGAGACAGATACGCAGTATTTT	CASSTRLAETDTQYF
14	.	TRBV5-8	.	TRBJ2-1	TGTGCCAGCAGCTTCGAGGGTTCCTACAATGAGCAGTTCTTC	CASSFEGSYNEQFF
15	.	TRBV10-3	.	TRBJ1-1	TGTGCCATCAGCCTAATAAGAAGGGAATGGACTGAAGCTTTCTTT	CAISLIRREWTEAFF
14	.	TRBV10-3	.	TRBJ2-1	TGTGCCATCAAATCGGCGGGAACCGACAATGAGCAGTTCTTC	CAIKSAGTDNEQFF
14	.	TRBV5-1	TRBD1	TRBJ2-7	TGCGCCAGCAGCTTCCGGGACAGGGGGTACGAGCAGTACTTC	CASSFRDRGYEQYF